These 25 T cell receptor beta chains came from one sample sequenced in a study of blood T cell repertoires in COVID-19. TCRdb keeps only in-frame clones here, not all; method: immunoSEQ multiplex PCR. Of more than 95,000 clones detected, roughly 90% appear once; the ten largest clones hold 6% to 8.5%. Material: peripheral blood. Receptors were obtained from a man in his fifties with acute or convalescent COVID-19.

This clone has more than one count but fewer than ten. The V gene is TRBV2, the J gene TRBJ2-5; 10 bases agree with TRBD1. Unmatched junction bases numbered 8, after V lost 2 bases and J lost 5 bases. The germline CDR1 and CDR2 sequences are SNHLY and FYNNEI. This CDR3 is 16 amino acids long. CDR3 DNA sequence: TGTGCCAGCAGTGAAAGGGCGACAGGGGGCCGGGAGACCCAGTACTTC. Protein sequence: CASSERATGGRETQYF.

This chain uses TRBV5-1 with TRBJ1-1; D remains unclear. This CDR3 comprises 14 residues. V lost 0 bases and J lost 0, with 6 bases in between. The germline V gene has CDR1 SGHRS and CDR2 YFSETQ. This CDR3 reads CASSLVVMNTEAFF. In DNA, the CDR3 is TGCGCCAGCAGCTTGGTCGTAATGAACACTGAAGCTTTCTTT.

The chain uses TRBV7-9 and TRBJ2-7; D uncertain. The length of the CDR3 is 11 residues. The germline V and J ends were trimmed by 5 bases and 3 bases, with 5 bases remaining between them. Germline CDR1 and CDR2: SEHNR and FQNEAQ (reference sequence). CDR3 nucleotides: TGTGCCAGCAGCCCAGGCTACGAGCAGTACTTC. Protein product: CASSPGYEQYF.

CDR3 DNA: TGTGCCAGCAGCTTCAGGGAAAGCTCCTATAATTCACCCCTCCACTTT. Encoded protein: CASSFRESSYNSPLHF. V is TRBV7-8 and J is TRBJ1-6, with D perhaps TRBD1 (5 bases). The length of the CDR3 is 16 residues. Deletions cut 3 bases from V and 0 bases from J, with 9 bases between. Per germline, CDR1 SGHVS and CDR2 FQNEAQ.

This chain uses TRBV9 with TRBJ2-7, with 7 bases identical to TRBD1. Germline V gene data show CDR1 as SGDLS and CDR2 as YYNGEE. With V trimmed by 0 bases and J by 6 bases, 12 bases remained unmatched. The CDR3 runs 16 residues. The CDR3 DNA is TGTGCCAGCAGCGTAGGAATGGGCCAGGGGGAAAGCGAGCAGTACTTC. This translates into CASSVGMGQGESEQYF.

The chain has TRBV19 and TRBJ2-3; 10 nucleotides line up with TRBD2. This CDR3 has 17 residues. After removal of 5 bases from V and 4 bases from J, the junction contained 12 bases not matched to a gene. Germline V gives CDR1 LNHDA, CDR2 SQIVND (reference sequence). As DNA, the CDR3 is TGTGCCAGTAGTGACAATTCACTAGCGGGATCCCCAGATACGCAGTATTTT. Translation gives CASSDNSLAGSPDTQYF.

The rearrangement joins TRBV4-1 to TRBJ1-3; no clear D. Per germline, CDR1 MGHRA and CDR2 YSYEKL. Trimming cost V 0 bases and J 0 bases, with 9 bases left between them. The CDR3 sequence is 16 residues long. This CDR3 is CASSQESLNSGNTIYF. CDR3 nucleotide sequence: TGCGCCAGCAGCCAAGAAAGCCTGAACTCTGGAAACACCATATATTTT.

The rearrangement links TRBV21-1 to TRBJ1-5; TRBD1 is taken as the D call from the table, unchecked against the DNA. TRBV21-1 is a pseudogene locus. The CDR3 consists of 14 residues. CDR3 residues: CASQRDRGCQPQHF. CDR3 DNA: TGTGCCAGCCAACGGGACAGGGGTTGTCAGCCCCAGCATTTT.

This chain joins TRBV27 and TRBJ2-1; perhaps TRBD2 as D (5 bases). The CDR3 contains 13 residues. V was trimmed by 6 bases and J by 10 bases, leaving 16 bases between them. The germline V gene encodes CDR1 MNHEY and CDR2 SMNVEV (reference sequence). The CDR3 loop reads CASSQRRVNEQFF. DNA of the CDR3: TGTGCCAGCAGCCAACGGCGGGTAAACGAGCAGTTCTTC.

CDR3 sequence reads: CASSYVGGLEYEQYF. The CDR3 bases are TGTGCCAGCAGTTACGTGGGGGGACTAGAATACGAGCAGTACTTC. The rearrangement links TRBV6-5 to TRBJ2-7; TRBD2 agrees at 8 bases. CDR3 length: 15 amino acids. V shed 2 bases, J shed 4 bases, and the junction held 7 bases outside the gene matches. Germline lookup yields CDR1 MNHEY and CDR2 SVGAGI.

The chain uses TRBV15 and TRBJ1-2; the match to TRBD1 covers 10 bases. Germline values: CDR1 LNHNV, CDR2 YYDKDF (reference sequence). The ends lost 0 bases at V and 5 bases at J; junction bases unmatched: 6. The CDR3 spans 16 residues. This CDR3 is CATSRDLMGQGYGYTF. CDR3 nucleotides: TGTGCCACCAGCAGAGATTTAATGGGACAGGGGTATGGCTACACCTTC.

The gene calls are TRBV6-5 and TRBJ1-2; a possible D gene is TRBD1 (6 bases). Trimming removed 5 bases from V and 2 bases from J, with 12 bases in between. Germline V lookup: CDR1 MNHEY, CDR2 SVGAGI. The CDR3 spans 14 residues. CDR3: CASSKRGHNYGYTF. In nucleotides, the CDR3 is TGTGCCAGCAGTAAAAGGGGACACAACTATGGCTACACCTTC.

The chain recombines TRBV4-3 with TRBJ1-1, with TRBD1 identical over 9 bases. V gave up 1 base and J gave up 8 bases; unmatched junction bases: 8. The CDR3 has 15 residues. Looked up from germline, CDR1 is LGHNA and CDR2 is YSLEER. The CDR3 protein is CASSQGSGQGLEAFF. CDR3 nucleotide sequence: TGCGCCAGCAGCCAAGGCAGCGGACAGGGGCTCGAAGCTTTCTTT.

This sequence joins TRBV19 and TRBJ1-2; D remains ambiguous. Per the germline V gene, CDR1 is LNHDA and CDR2 is SQIVND (reference sequence). Trimming pared 5 bases from V and 7 bases from J, leaving 8 bases between. There are 11 residues in the CDR3. DNA of the CDR3: TGTGCCAGTAGTCTGGGAGTTGGCTACACCTTC. Translation: CASSLGVGYTF.

This chain uses TRBV7-9 with TRBJ1-1; a weak D match, TRBD1 (6 bases). The CDR3 loop spans 15 amino acids. Germline CDR1 SEHNR, CDR2 FQNEAQ (reference sequence). With 1 base removed from V and 0 bases from J, the gap between germline ends came to 9 bases. The CDR3, as DNA: TGTGCCAGCAGCTTAGAAGGGGGGGTGAACACTGAAGCTTTCTTT. Translated, it gives CASSLEGGVNTEAFF.

The chain couples TRBV5-4 to TRBJ1-2; 9 positions match TRBD1. The CDR3 runs 17 residues. The V segment lost 4 bases and the J segment 7 bases; nucleotides outside the gene matches: 17. The germline V gene encodes CDR1 SGHNT and CDR2 YYREEE (reference sequence). The CDR3 region is CASSKGQGQSPIGGYTF. CDR3 coding DNA: TGTGCCAGCAGCAAAGGACAGGGGCAGAGTCCTATTGGTGGCTACACCTTC.

This clone has just one count. The chain is built from TRBV14 and TRBJ2-2; TRBD2 matches at 10 bases. The CDR3 runs to 16 residues. Germline CDR1 SGHDN, CDR2 FVKESK. The J segment lost 7 bases and the V segment lost 3 bases, leaving 8 bases of the junction unmatched. CDR3 nucleotides: TGTGCCAGCAGCCATCCCCTAGCGGGAGTGGGCGGGGAGCTGTTTTTT. Translating it yields CASSHPLAGVGGELFF. The whole variable domain, filled in from reference TRBV14 and TRBJ2-2, reads EAGVTQFPSHSVIEKGQTVTLRCDPISGHDNLYWYRRVMGKEIKFLLHFVKESKQDESGMPNNRFLAERTGGTYSTLKVQPAELEDSGVYFCASSHPLAGVGGELFFGEGSRLTVL.

The rearrangement joins TRBV7-9 to TRBJ2-1; the match to TRBD2 covers 8 bases. The CDR3 sequence is 16 residues long. The junction had 11 bases not matched to a gene; V was cut back by 5 bases and J by 5 bases. Germline CDR1 is SEHNR and CDR2 is FQNEAQ (reference sequence). The CDR3 bases are TGTGCCAGCAGCCCGAGAGCGGGAGTCGGCAACAATGAGCAGTTCTTC. Its translation is CASSPRAGVGNNEQFF.

This chain joins TRBV6-1 and TRBJ2-3, with a possible D match to TRBD1 (5 bases). Germline CDR1 and CDR2: MNHNS and SASEGT. The CDR3 has 15 residues. Trimming took off 1 base at V and 3 bases at J, with 11 bases between the two ends. The DNA for the CDR3 is TGTGCCAGCAGTGAAGTGGCAGGGCCGACAGATACGCAGTATTTT. Encoded protein: CASSEVAGPTDTQYF.

This sequence joins TRBV6-2 or TRBV6-3 and TRBJ2-7; 9 bases map to TRBD2. CDR3 length: 17 amino acids. V shed 2 bases and J 3 bases; nucleotides not matched to a gene: 11. Per germline, CDR1 MNHEY and CDR2 SVGEGT. In nucleotides, the CDR3 is TGTGCCAGCAGTTACACCGGGCTAGCGGGATACATCTACGAGCAGTACTTC. As protein: CASSYTGLAGYIYEQYF.

This clone was seen once. This CDR3 is CASSETGRAEAFF. CDR3 nucleotide sequence: TGTGCCAGCAGTGAAACAGGGAGGGCTGAAGCTTTCTTT. The rearrangement links TRBV6-1 to TRBJ1-1, with D perhaps TRBD1 (6 bases). The CDR3 is 13 residues long. Trimming left V 2 bases short and J 6 bases short, with 10 bases between. CDR1 and CDR2 (germline): MNHNS, SASEGT.

The V gene is TRBV7-2, the J gene TRBJ2-3, with no clear D. Trimming shortened V by 5 bases and J by 3 bases, and 6 bases separated the two germline ends. The length of the CDR3 is 12 residues. Germline CDR1 and CDR2: SGHTA and FQGNSA. This CDR3 reads CASSTRTDTQYF. In nucleotides, the CDR3 is TGTGCCAGCAGCACCCGGACAGATACGCAGTATTTT.

The rearrangement uses TRBV21-1 and TRBJ1-5; the table gives TRBD1 as D, unverified against the DNA. TRBV21-1 is a pseudogene locus. CDR3 length: 15 residues. The CDR3 nucleotides are TGTGCCAGCAGCACAAGACAGGGAGGTAGTCAGCCCCAGCATTTT. Translating gives CASSTRQGGSQPQHF.

The chain carries TRBV10-3 and TRBJ1-3; 7 positions agree with TRBD1. The CDR3 length is 15 residues. Germline trimming cut 3 bases from V and 5 bases from J; bases unmatched to any gene: 7. Germline V CDR1 and CDR2: ENHRY, SYGVKD. This CDR3 is CAISESGTERNTIYF. The DNA for the CDR3 is TGTGCCATCAGTGAATCCGGGACAGAAAGAAACACCATATATTTT.

J is TRBJ1-1 and V is TRBV6-5; D not resolved. The CDR3 covers 15 residues. Trimming stripped 7 bases from V and 0 bases from J, with 15 bases between. Germline lookup yields CDR1 MNHEY and CDR2 SVGAGI. The CDR3 DNA sequence: TGTGCCAGCATCCCAACTGAGCCCATGAACACTGAAGCTTTCTTT. It codes for CASIPTEPMNTEAFF.